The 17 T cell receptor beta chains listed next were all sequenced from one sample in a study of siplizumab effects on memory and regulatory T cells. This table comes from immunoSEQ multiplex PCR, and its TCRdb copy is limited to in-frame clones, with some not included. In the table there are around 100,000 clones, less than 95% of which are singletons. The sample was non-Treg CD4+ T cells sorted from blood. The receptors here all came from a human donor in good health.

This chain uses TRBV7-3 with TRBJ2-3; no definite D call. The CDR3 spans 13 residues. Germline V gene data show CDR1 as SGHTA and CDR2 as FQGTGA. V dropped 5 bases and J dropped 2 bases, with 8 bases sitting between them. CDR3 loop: CASSPYITDTQYF. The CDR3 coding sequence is TGTGCCAGCAGCCCGTATATCACAGATACGCAGTATTTT.

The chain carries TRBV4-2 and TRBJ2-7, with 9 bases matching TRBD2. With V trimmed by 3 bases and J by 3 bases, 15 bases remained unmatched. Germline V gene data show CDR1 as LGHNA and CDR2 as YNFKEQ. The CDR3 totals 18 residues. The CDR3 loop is CASSHRLASGTSIYEQYF. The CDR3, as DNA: TGTGCCAGCAGCCACCGCCTTGCCTCCGGGACTAGCATCTACGAGCAGTACTTC.

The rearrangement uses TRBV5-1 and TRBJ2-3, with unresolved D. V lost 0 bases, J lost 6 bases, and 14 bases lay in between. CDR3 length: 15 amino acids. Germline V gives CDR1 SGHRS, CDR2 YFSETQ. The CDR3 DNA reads TGCGCCAGCAGCTTGGCCCCCGTCCGCGGCGATACGCAGTATTTT. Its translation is CASSLAPVRGDTQYF. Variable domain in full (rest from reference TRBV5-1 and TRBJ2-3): KAGVTQTPRYLIKTRGQQVTLSCSPISGHRSVSWYQQTPGQGLQFLFEYFSETQRNKGNFPGRFSGRQFSNSRSEMNVSTLELGDSALYLCASSLAPVRGDTQYFGPGTRLTVL.

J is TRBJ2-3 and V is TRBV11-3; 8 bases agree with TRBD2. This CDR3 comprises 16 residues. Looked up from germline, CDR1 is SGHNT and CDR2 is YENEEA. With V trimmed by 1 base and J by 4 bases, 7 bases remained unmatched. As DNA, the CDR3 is TGTGCCAGCAGCTTAGTGAGCGGGAGACGGGCAGATACGCAGTATTTT. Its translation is CASSLVSGRRADTQYF.

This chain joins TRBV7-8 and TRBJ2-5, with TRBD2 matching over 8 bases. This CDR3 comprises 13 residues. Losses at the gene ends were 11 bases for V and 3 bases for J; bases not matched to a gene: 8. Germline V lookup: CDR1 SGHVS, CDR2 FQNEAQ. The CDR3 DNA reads TGTGCCTCCTGTTACGGGAGGGAAGAGACCCAGTACTTC. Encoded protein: CASCYGREETQYF. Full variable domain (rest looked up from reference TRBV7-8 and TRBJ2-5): GAGVSQSPRYKVAKRGQDVALRCDPISGHVSLFWYQQALGQGPEFLTYFQNEAQLDKSGLPSDRFFAERPEGSVSTLKIQRTQQEDSAVYLCASCYGREETQYFGPGTRLLVL.

The CDR3 loop is CASSIGPGMDEQYF. The CDR3 nucleotides read TGTGCCAGTAGTATTGGACCAGGGATGGACGAGCAGTACTTC. This chain joins TRBV19 and TRBJ2-7, with D possibly being TRBD1 (5 bases). In germline, CDR1 is LNHDA, CDR2 SQIVND (reference sequence). The germline V and J ends were trimmed by 3 bases and 5 bases, with 14 bases remaining between them. This CDR3 spans 14 amino acids.

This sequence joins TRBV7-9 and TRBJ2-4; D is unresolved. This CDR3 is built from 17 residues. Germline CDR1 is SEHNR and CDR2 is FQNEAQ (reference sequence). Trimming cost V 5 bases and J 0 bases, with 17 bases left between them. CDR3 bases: TGTGCCAGCAGCCCGGAGAAGGAACATGTAGCCAAAAACATTCAGTACTTC. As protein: CASSPEKEHVAKNIQYF.

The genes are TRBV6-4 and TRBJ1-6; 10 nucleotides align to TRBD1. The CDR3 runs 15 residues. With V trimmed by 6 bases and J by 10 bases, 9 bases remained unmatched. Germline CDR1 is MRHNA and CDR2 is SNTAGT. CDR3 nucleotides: TGTGCCAGCAGCCCTGACAGGGGGCTAGGGTCACCCCTCCACTTT. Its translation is CASSPDRGLGSPLHF.

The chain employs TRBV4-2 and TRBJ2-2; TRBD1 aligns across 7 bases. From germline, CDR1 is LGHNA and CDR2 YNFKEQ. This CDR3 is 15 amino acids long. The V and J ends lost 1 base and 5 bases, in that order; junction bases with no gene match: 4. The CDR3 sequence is CASSQVTGRTGELFF. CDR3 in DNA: TGTGCCAGCAGCCAAGTGACAGGGAGAACCGGGGAGCTGTTTTTT.

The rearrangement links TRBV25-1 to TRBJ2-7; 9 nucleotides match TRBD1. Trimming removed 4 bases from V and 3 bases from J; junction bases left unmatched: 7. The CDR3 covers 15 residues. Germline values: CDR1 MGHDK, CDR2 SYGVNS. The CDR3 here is CASSGNRGQDYEQYF. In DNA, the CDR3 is TGTGCCAGCAGTGGCAACAGGGGGCAAGACTACGAGCAGTACTTC.

CDR3 nucleotide sequence: TGTGCCAGCAGTCCGGGACTAGCGGGAGTTGTAAACATTCAGTACTTC. Its translation: CASSPGLAGVVNIQYF. The V and J genes are TRBV14 and TRBJ2-4; 14 nucleotides match TRBD2. J lost 6 bases, V lost 6 bases, and 7 bases had no gene match. CDR1 SGHDN and CDR2 FVKESK come from the germline V gene. This CDR3 spans 16 amino acids.

CDR3 nucleotides: TGCGCCAGCAGCACTGACGGGAGCTCTGGGGCCAACGTCCTGACTTTC. Residues: CASSTDGSSGANVLTF. This rearrangement joins TRBV5-1 to TRBJ2-6, with a weak D call TRBD2 (6 bases). V lost 4 bases, J lost 0 bases, and 11 bases lay in between. Germline CDR1 reads SGHRS; CDR2 reads YFSETQ. This CDR3 comprises 16 residues.

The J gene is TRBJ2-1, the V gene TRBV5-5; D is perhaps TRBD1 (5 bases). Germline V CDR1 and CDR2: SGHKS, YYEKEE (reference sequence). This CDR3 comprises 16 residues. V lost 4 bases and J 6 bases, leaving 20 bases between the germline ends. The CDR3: CASSLLGGAAPNEQFF. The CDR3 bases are TGTGCCAGCAGCCTCCTCGGTGGGGCGGCCCCCAATGAGCAGTTCTTC.

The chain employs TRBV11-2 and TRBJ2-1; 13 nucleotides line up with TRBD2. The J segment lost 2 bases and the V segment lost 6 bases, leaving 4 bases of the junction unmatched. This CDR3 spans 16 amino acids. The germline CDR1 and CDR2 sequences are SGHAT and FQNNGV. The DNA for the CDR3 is TGTGCCAGCAGACCTACTAGCGGGAGGGCCTACAATGAGCAGTTCTTC. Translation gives CASRPTSGRAYNEQFF. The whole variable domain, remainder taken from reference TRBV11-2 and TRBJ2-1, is EAGVAQSPRYKIIEKRQSVAFWCNPISGHATLYWYQQILGQGPKLLIQFQNNGVVDDSQLPKDRFSAERLKGVDSTLKIQPAKLEDSAVYLCASRPTSGRAYNEQFFGPGTRLTVL.

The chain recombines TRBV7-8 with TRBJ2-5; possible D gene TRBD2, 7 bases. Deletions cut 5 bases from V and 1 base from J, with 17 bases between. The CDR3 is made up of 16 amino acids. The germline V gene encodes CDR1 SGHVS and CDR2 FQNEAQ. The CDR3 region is CASSQRKGGGQETQYF. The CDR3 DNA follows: TGTGCCAGCAGCCAAAGAAAGGGGGGGGGCCAAGAGACCCAGTACTTC.

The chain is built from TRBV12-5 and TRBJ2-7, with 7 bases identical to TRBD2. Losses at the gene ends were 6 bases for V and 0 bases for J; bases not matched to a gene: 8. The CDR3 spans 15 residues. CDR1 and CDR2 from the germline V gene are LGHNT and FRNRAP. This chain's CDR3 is CASGPWRGTSYEQYF. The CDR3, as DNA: TGTGCTAGTGGCCCTTGGCGGGGGACCTCCTACGAGCAGTACTTC.

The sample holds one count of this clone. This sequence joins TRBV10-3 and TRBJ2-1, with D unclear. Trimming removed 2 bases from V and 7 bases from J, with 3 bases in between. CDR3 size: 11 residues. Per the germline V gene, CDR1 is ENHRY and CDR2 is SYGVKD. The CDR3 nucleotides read TGTGCCATCAGTGAGATGAATGAGCAGTTCTTC. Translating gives CAISEMNEQFF.